This T cell receptor (beta chain) was sequenced in a study of T cells in Graves' hyperthyroidism and ophthalmopathy. A note on this clonotype: Its cognate antigen is unknown.

The investigators amplified TCR beta CDR3 regions from RNA transcripts. During a first-round RT-PCR of the TCR CDR3, the HTBI primer set was used. TCRdb reprocessed the multiplex PCR reads with MiXCR, giving one entry per CDR3 protein. The sample contains hundreds of thousands of distinct CDR3 sequences, approximately 40% of which appear only once. Findings of the study overall: Stable hyperthyroidism was told apart from ophthalmopathy by a model built on 13 V-J features.

The study excluded patients with uncontrolled infection, other autoimmune disease, pregnancy or lactation. Germline loops: CDR1 MNHEY, CDR2 SVGEGT. The CDR3 runs to 15 residues. Trimming cost V 2 bases and J 2 bases; bases outside gene matches: 2. V gene TRBV6-2 or TRBV6-3 combines with J gene TRBJ1-2; 10 nucleotides align to TRBD1. Sequenced input: blood. The TCR sequence derives from a man aged 18 to 35 with Graves' hyperthyroidism. CDR3 in amino acids: CASSYGDRGNYGYTF. The CDR3 nucleotides are TGTGCCAGCAGTTACGGGGACAGGGGAAACTATGGCTACACCTTC.